The 6 T cell receptor beta chains in this list originate from one sample, sequenced in a study of STAT5B mutations in CD4+ large granular lymphocyte leukemia. Using immunoSEQ multiplex PCR, the repertoire was profiled, and TCRdb retains in-frame clones only, with some absent. This sample has some 33,000 clones, with roughly 72% found just once. The sequencing sample was made of CD4+ T cells from blood buffy coats. These receptors came from a human donor in good health.

This chain joins TRBV19 and TRBJ1-4, with 10 bases identical to TRBD1. The ends lost 9 bases at V and 8 bases at J; junction bases unmatched: 6. CDR3 length equals 13 residues. In germline, CDR1 is LNHDA, CDR2 SQIVND (reference sequence). CDR3 coding DNA: TGTGCCAGGGGGGACAGGGGAGGGGAAAAACTGTTTTTT. It is translated as CARGDRGGEKLFF.

The genes are TRBV29-1 and TRBJ2-2; possibly TRBD1 for D (6 bases). The CDR3 covers 13 residues. CDR1 and CDR2 (germline): SQVTM, ANQGSEA. Trimming pared 6 bases from V and 7 bases from J, leaving 15 bases between. CDR3: CSVLDSQGGELFF. The CDR3 DNA reads TGCAGCGTACTAGATTCACAGGGCGGGGAGCTGTTTTTT.

This sequence joins TRBV30 and TRBJ2-1, with 11 nucleotides matching TRBD2. The CDR3 has 14 amino acids. After removal of 3 bases from V and 10 bases from J, the junction contained 8 bases not matched to a gene. The germline CDR1 and CDR2 sequences are GTSNPN and SVGIG (reference sequence). CDR3 coding DNA: TGTGCCTGGAGCTCTAGCGGGGGGTCGCGGGAGCAGTTCTTC. Protein product: CAWSSSGGSREQFF.

Written as DNA, the CDR3 is TGCGCCAGCAGCTTAGACAGCTCTGGGGCCAACGTCCTGACTTTC. Amino acid sequence: CASSLDSSGANVLTF. The chain is built from TRBV5-1 and TRBJ2-6, with D perhaps matching TRBD1 (5 bases). Trimming took 2 bases from V and 0 from J, leaving 6 bases between them. There are 15 residues in the CDR3. Germline V lookup: CDR1 SGHRS, CDR2 YFSETQ.

This chain links TRBV5-5 with TRBJ1-4; the D is unclear. Germline loops: CDR1 SGHKS, CDR2 YYEKEE (reference sequence). Trimming left V 0 bases short and J 5 bases short, with 11 bases between. The CDR3 has 15 residues. Here the CDR3 reads CASSLGGSANEKLFF. The CDR3 DNA reads as TGTGCCAGCAGCTTGGGAGGTTCAGCGAATGAAAAACTGTTTTTT.

In DNA form, the CDR3 reads TGTGCCAGCAGCGTAGGACCAGACCCTAACACTGAAGCTTTCTTT. Encoded protein: CASSVGPDPNTEAFF. The V call is TRBV9, the J call TRBJ1-1; D unclear. Germline CDR1 reads SGDLS; CDR2 reads YYNGEE. Trimming cost V 0 bases and J 2 bases, with 11 bases left between them. This CDR3 has 15 amino acids.